The clone carrying this T cell receptor beta chain was counted only a few times. The entry originates in a study of T-cell reconstitution after alpha-beta-depleted transplantation in children. Unique molecular identifiers were used to barcode this TCRbeta library. TCRdb re-derived calls from the PCR reads in MiXCR, one entry per CDR3 protein. The sample consists of around 380,000 distinct CDR3 sequences, around 9.9% of them appearing once. Germline loops: CDR1 SGHRS, CDR2 YFSETQ. This CDR3 comprises 15 residues. V gave up 4 bases and J gave up 4 bases, with 17 bases separating them. This receptor was identified in a human donor who donated a stem cell graft to a child with acute myeloid leukemia. The sequenced sample was PBMCs from the stem cell graft donor, obtained from the stem cell graft. The chain is built from TRBV5-1 and TRBJ1-1, with D unresolved. DNA of the CDR3: TGCGCCAGCAGCCCCGACGGGATAATTTTCACTGAAGCTTTCTTT. Translated, it gives CASSPDGIIFTEAFF.